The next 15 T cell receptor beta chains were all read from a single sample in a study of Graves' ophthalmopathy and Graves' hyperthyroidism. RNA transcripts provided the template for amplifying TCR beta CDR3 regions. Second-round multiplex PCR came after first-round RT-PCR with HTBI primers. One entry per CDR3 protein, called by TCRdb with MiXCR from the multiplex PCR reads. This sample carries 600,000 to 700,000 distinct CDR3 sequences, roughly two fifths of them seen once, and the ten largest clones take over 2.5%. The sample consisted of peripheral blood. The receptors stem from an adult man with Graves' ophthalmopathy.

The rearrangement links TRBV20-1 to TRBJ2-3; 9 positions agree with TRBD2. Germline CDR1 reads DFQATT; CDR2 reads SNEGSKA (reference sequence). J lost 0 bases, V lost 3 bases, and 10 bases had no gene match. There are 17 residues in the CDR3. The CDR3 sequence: CSASRLAGISSTDTQYF. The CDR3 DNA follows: TGCAGTGCTAGTCGTCTAGCGGGAATCTCTAGCACAGATACGCAGTATTTT.

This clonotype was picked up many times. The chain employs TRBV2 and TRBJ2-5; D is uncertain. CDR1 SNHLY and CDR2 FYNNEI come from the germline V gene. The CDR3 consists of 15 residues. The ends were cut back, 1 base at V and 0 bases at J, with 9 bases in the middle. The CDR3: CASSEGRINQETQYF. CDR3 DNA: TGTGCCAGCAGTGAAGGCAGGATAAACCAAGAGACCCAGTACTTC.

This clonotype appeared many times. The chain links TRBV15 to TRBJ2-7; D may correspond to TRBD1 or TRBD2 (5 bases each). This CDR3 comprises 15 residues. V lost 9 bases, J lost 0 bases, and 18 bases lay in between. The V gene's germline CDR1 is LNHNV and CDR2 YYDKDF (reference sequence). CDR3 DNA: TGTGCCACGAGACATGGGGGTGTTGGCTCCTACGAGCAGTACTTC. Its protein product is CATRHGGVGSYEQYF.

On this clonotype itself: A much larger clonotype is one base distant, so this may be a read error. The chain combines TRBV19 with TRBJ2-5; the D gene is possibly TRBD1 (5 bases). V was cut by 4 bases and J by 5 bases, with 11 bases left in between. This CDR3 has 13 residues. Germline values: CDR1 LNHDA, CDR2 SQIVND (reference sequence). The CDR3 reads CASSTGQLETQYF. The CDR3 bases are TGTGCCAGTAGTACCGGACAATTGGAGACCCAGTACTTC.

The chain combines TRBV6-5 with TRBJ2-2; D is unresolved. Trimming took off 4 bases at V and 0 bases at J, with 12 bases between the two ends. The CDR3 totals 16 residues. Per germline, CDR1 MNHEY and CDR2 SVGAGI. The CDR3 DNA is TGTGCCAGCAGTTTAGGTCGGCTAGCGAACACCGGGGAGCTGTTTTTT. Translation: CASSLGRLANTGELFF.

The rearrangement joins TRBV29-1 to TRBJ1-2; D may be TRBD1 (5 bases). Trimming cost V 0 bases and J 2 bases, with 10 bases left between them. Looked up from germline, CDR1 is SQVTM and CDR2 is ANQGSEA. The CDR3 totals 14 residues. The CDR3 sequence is CSVEDMGENYGYTF. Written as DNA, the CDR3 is TGCAGCGTTGAAGACATGGGGGAAAACTATGGCTACACCTTC.

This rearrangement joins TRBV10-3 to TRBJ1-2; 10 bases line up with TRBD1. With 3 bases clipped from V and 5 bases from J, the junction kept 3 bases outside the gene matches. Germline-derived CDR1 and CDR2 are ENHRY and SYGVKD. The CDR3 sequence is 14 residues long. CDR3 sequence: CAISDRDRGYGYTF. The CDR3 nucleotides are TGTGCCATCAGTGATCGGGACAGGGGTTATGGCTACACCTTC.

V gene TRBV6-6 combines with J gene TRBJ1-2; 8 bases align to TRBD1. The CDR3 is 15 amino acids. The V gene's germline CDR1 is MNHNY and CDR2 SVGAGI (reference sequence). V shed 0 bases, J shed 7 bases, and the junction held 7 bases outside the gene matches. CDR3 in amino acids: CASSYSNGQGGGYTF. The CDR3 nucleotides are TGTGCCAGCAGTTACTCGAACGGACAGGGAGGTGGCTACACCTTC.

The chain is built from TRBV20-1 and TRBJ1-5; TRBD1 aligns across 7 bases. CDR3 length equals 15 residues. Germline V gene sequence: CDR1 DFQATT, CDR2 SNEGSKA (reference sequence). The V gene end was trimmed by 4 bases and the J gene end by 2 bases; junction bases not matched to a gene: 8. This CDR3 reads CSAKDRSGGNQPQHF. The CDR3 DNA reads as TGCAGTGCTAAGGACAGGTCGGGGGGCAATCAGCCCCAGCATTTT.

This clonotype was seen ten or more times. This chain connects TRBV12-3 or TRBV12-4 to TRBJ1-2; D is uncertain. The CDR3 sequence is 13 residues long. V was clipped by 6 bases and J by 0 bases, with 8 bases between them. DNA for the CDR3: TGTGCCAGCAGAACAGATTCTAACTATGGCTACACCTTC. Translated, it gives CASRTDSNYGYTF.

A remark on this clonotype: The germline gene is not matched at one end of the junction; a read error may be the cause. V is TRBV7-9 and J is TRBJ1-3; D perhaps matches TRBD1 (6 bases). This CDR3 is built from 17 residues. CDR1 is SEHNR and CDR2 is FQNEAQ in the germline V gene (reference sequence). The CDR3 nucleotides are TGTGCCGGCAGCTTAGGGCAGGGGCTAAACTCTGGAAACACCATATATTTT. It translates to CAGSLGQGLNSGNTIYF. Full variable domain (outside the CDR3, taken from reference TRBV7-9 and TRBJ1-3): DTGVSQNPRHKITKRGQNVTFRCDPISEHNRLYWYRQTLGQGPEFLTYFQNEAQLEKSRLLSDRFSAERPKGSFSTLEIQRTEQGDSAMYLCAGSLGQGLNSGNTIYFGEGSWLTVV.

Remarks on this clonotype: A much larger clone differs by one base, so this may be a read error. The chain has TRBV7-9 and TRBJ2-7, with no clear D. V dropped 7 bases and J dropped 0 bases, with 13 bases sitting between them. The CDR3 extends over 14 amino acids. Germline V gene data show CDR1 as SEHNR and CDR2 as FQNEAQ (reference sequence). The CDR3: CASILPGYSYEQYF. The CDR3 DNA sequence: TGTGCCAGCATCCTCCCGGGCTACTCCTACGAGCAGTACTTC.

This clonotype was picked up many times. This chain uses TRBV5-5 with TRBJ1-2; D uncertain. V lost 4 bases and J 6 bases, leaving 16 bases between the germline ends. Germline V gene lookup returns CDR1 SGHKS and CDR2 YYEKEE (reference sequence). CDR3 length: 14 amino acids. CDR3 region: CASSRAEGRDGYTF. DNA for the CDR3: TGTGCCAGCAGCCGGGCAGAGGGTAGGGATGGCTACACCTTC. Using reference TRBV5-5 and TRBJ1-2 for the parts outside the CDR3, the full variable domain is DAGVTQSPTHLIKTRGQQVTLRCSPISGHKSVSWYQQVLGQGPQFIFQYYEKEERGRGNFPDRFSARQFPNYSSELNVNALLLGDSALYLCASSRAEGRDGYTFGSGTRLTVV.

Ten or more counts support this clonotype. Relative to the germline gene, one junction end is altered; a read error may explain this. The CDR3 coding sequence is TGTGCCAGCACCTTAGATCCAGGAGGCGGCTACACCTTC. Its translation is CASTLDPGGGYTF. The chain recombines TRBV7-9 with TRBJ1-2; D gene unclear. Germline V gives CDR1 SEHNR, CDR2 FQNEAQ (reference sequence). The CDR3 is made up of 13 amino acids.

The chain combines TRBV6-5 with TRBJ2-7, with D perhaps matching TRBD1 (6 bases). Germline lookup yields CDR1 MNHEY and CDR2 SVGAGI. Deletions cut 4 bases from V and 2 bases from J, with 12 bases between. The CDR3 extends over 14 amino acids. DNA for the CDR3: TGTGCCAGCAGTTGGGACATTGAAACCTACGAGCAGTACTTC. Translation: CASSWDIETYEQYF.